This T cell receptor (beta chain) was recovered during a study of T cells in Graves' hyperthyroidism and ophthalmopathy. Study-wide results and limits: With a median lead of approximately 6.4 months before onset, the model predicted ophthalmopathy. In blood, most of the thyroid clonotypes expanded above 0.001 were also present.

Amplification of TCR beta CDR3 regions used RNA as the template. HTBI primers were the set used in a first-round RT-PCR of the TCR CDR3. TCRdb fed the multiplex PCR reads into MiXCR, producing one record per CDR3 protein. The repertoire holds 350,000 or so distinct CDR3 sequences, with approximately 18% as singletons. Each patient was aged 18 to 65 and had newly diagnosed hyperthyroidism of under 2 months' duration. This clonotype was seen a few times. What it binds is not known. The clonotype originates from a woman younger than 45 with Graves' hyperthyroidism that later progressed to Graves' ophthalmopathy. What was sequenced was blood.

Here the CDR3 DNA reads TGTGCCAGCGCAAAACAGGGGAGTGGCTACACCTTC. This translates into CASAKQGSGYTF. This rearrangement joins TRBV27 to TRBJ1-2; 7 bases are a match to TRBD1. Germline V gene sequence: CDR1 MNHEY, CDR2 SMNVEV (reference sequence). This CDR3 region has 12 residues. V lost 8 bases to trimming and J lost 7 bases; unmatched junction nucleotides: 7.